This T cell receptor beta chain was found in a study of cytomegalovirus exposure and HLA in healthy donors. On the study more broadly: HLA-typed donors were the source of around 77 million unique TCRs held in an early data release. Study results and caveats: Analysis performed later found more than 15,000 TCR beta sequences associated with HLA alleles at 0.05 false discovery rate. Most TCR beta V segments were productive about 87% or about 30% of the time in an earlier analysis. Among TCR beta chains, those listed as cytomegalovirus-associated numbered fewer than 200.

J lost 1 base, V lost 7 bases, and 7 bases had no gene match. Germline CDR1 and CDR2: MNHNS and SASEGT. The CDR3 spans 15 residues. PCR used 60 Vbeta primers and 13 Jbeta primers. Assay: immunoSEQ multiplex PCR; the TCRdb copy retains only in-frame clones and omits some. The sample carries some 160,000 clones, approximately 82% recorded once. Concerning this clone: Its cognate antigen is unknown.

The sample taken for sequencing was PBMCs. The sequence was collected from a male donor in good health and CMV-seropositive. This chain connects TRBV6-1 to TRBJ2-1; 7 nucleotides match TRBD1. This CDR3 is CASTIDRASYNEQFF. CDR3 coding DNA: TGTGCCAGCACCATCGACAGGGCTTCCTACAATGAGCAGTTCTTC.